Following are 11 T cell receptor beta chains from one sample sequenced in a study of cytomegalovirus exposure and HLA in healthy donors. PCR used 60 Vbeta primers and 13 Jbeta primers. TCRdb keeps only in-frame clones here, not all; method: immunoSEQ multiplex PCR. The repertoire consists of more than 150,000 clones, with 76% occurring once and the leading ten covering around 1.5%. The source material was PBMCs. The receptors originated from a man aged 18 to 30 in good health and CMV-seronegative.

This clone turned up a few times. CDR3 bases: TGTGCCAGCAGTCTCCCGACAGGGGGCTCAGATACGCAGTATTTT. Protein product: CASSLPTGGSDTQYF. V and J are TRBV6-5 and TRBJ2-3, with 10 bases matching TRBD1. The CDR3 is made up of 15 amino acids. V lost 5 bases, J lost 4 bases, and 6 bases stayed unmatched. Germline CDR1 MNHEY, CDR2 SVGAGI.

This chain joins TRBV9 and TRBJ1-2, with D possibly being TRBD1 (5 bases). The CDR3 consists of 13 residues. The V gene's germline CDR1 is SGDLS and CDR2 YYNGEE. V was clipped by 2 bases and J by 6 bases, with 11 bases between them. CDR3 in DNA: TGTGCCAGCAGCGTGGGGGGTCTGGATGGCTACACCTTC. Protein sequence: CASSVGGLDGYTF. Together with reference TRBV9 and TRBJ1-2, the CDR3 gives the full variable domain: DSGVTQTPKHLITATGQRVTLRCSPRSGDLSVYWYQQSLDQGLQFLIQYYNGEERAKGNILERFSAQQFPDLHSELNLSSLELGDSALYFCASSVGGLDGYTFGSGTRLTVV.

As regards this clone: Other DNA sequences in the same sample also yield this CDR3. This rearrangement joins TRBV6-5 to TRBJ2-7; weak D call: TRBD2 (6 bases). Germline assignment: CDR1 MNHEY and CDR2 SVGAGI. The CDR3 runs to 14 residues. Trimming took off 0 bases at V and 0 bases at J, with 6 bases between the two ends. The CDR3 coding sequence is TGTGCCAGCAGTTACTCCGGGGGCTCCTACGAGCAGTACTTC. Translating it yields CASSYSGGSYEQYF.

J is TRBJ1-4 and V is TRBV6-1, with no clear D. Germline V gene data show CDR1 as MNHNS and CDR2 as SASEGT. The CDR3 spans 14 residues. Deletions cut 4 bases from V and 7 bases from J, with 13 bases between. CDR3 coding DNA: TGTGCCAGCAGTGCCCGGGAGCGGCTTGAAAAACTGTTTTTT. Translation: CASSARERLEKLFF.

The chain carries TRBV9 and TRBJ2-5; D possibly corresponds to TRBD2 (7 bases). Germline-derived CDR1 and CDR2 are SGDLS and YYNGEE. CDR3 size: 19 residues. V lost 0 bases and J lost 4, with 25 bases in between. CDR3 coding DNA: TGTGCCAGCAGCGTAGTAGCTACAGGAGAGGGGGGGGCTGTAGAGACCCAGTACTTC. This gives the protein CASSVVATGEGGAVETQYF.

Note on this clone: Relative to the germline gene, one junction end is altered; a read error may explain this. The V gene is TRBV7-9, the J gene TRBJ1-2; D ambiguous. The CDR3 has 15 amino acids. Germline CDR1 is SEHNR and CDR2 is FQNEAQ (reference sequence). CDR3 protein: CSSSVLGREDYGYTF. The DNA for the CDR3 is TGTTCCAGCAGCGTCCTCGGTAGGGAGGACTATGGCTACACCTTC.

There are a few counts of this clone. The chain's CDR3 is CASSSLTGAVNYGYTF. The CDR3 nucleotides are TGCGCCAGCAGCTCTCTTACAGGGGCCGTTAACTATGGCTACACCTTC. This chain links TRBV5-1 with TRBJ1-2; 7 nucleotides match TRBD1. Germline V CDR1 and CDR2: SGHRS, YFSETQ. The CDR3 has 16 residues. Germline trimming cut 3 bases from V and 1 base from J; bases unmatched to any gene: 9.

This clone has only a few counts. The chain joins TRBV6-6 to TRBJ1-5, with TRBD1 matching 7 bases. The CDR3 runs to 15 residues. Germline trimming cut 0 bases from V and 3 bases from J; bases unmatched to any gene: 2. Germline lookup yields CDR1 MNHNY and CDR2 SVGAGI (reference sequence). Here the CDR3 DNA reads TGTGCCAGCAGTTACTCGAGGGGGCTCAATCAGCCCCAGCATTTT. Its translation is CASSYSRGLNQPQHF.

The genes are TRBV28 and TRBJ1-4; 10 bases align to TRBD1. Trimming cost V 8 bases and J 0 bases; bases outside gene matches: 6. This CDR3 has 16 amino acids. From germline, CDR1 is MDHEN and CDR2 SYDVKM. In nucleotides, the CDR3 is TGTGCCAGCCGACGGACAGGGGGGTCAACTAATGAAAAACTGTTTTTT. The encoded protein is CASRRTGGSTNEKLFF.

This clone has just a few counts. The rearrangement links TRBV30 to TRBJ1-4; the D gene is possibly TRBD1 (6 bases). This CDR3 is 13 amino acids long. Trimming pared 2 bases from V and 5 bases from J, leaving 9 bases between. Germline V CDR1 and CDR2: GTSNPN, SVGIG (reference sequence). CDR3: CAWSSRGNEKLFF. CDR3 nucleotide sequence: TGTGCCTGGAGTTCCAGGGGCAATGAAAAACTGTTTTTT.

The V call is TRBV11-3, the J call TRBJ1-1, with TRBD1 identical over 8 bases. Germline CDR1 and CDR2: SGHNT and YENEEA. V lost 1 base to trimming and J lost 7 bases; unmatched junction nucleotides: 5. CDR3 size: 14 residues. Here the CDR3 reads CASSLGLGQGEAFF. The CDR3 nucleotides are TGTGCCAGCAGCTTAGGTCTCGGACAGGGTGAAGCTTTCTTT.